Only a few counts were recorded for the clone carrying this T cell receptor beta chain. This specimen belongs to a study of OX40 agonist ivuxolimab in advanced cancers. Study information: Patients in dose escalation had liver, melanoma, kidney or head and neck cancers.

Repertoires were generated with immunoSEQ multiplex PCR, while TCRdb's copy carries only in-frame clones and drops some. This table has tens of thousands of clones, approximately 90% appearing once. CDR3 size: 16 residues. Germline values: CDR1 MNHEY, CDR2 SMNVEV (reference sequence). The V and J ends lost 5 bases and 7 bases, in that order; junction bases with no gene match: 11. This chain links TRBV27 with TRBJ2-2; 9 bases agree with TRBD2. The source is an adult with an advanced solid tumor such as melanoma, head and neck, liver or kidney cancer. The starting material was CD4+ or CD8+ T cells sorted from blood, obtained in a trial of the OX40 agonist ivuxolimab. The CDR3 DNA sequence: TGTGCCAGCAGTCCCCGGTTTAGCGGGAGAGGCGGGGAGCTGTTTTTT. It specifies CASSPRFSGRGGELFF.